This TCR beta chain was observed in a study of blood T cell repertoires in COVID-19. About the research overall: Researchers got acute and convalescent COVID-19 samples from the United States, Italy and Spain. T cells, B-cell-depleted T cells, or PBMCs provided the cDNA or gDNA that served as material.

The CDR3 spans 15 residues. Germline CDR1 and CDR2: MDHEN and SYDVKM. V trimming: 5 bases; J trimming: 5 bases; junction bases outside the gene matches: 9. Profiled with immunoSEQ multiplex PCR; TCRdb holds only in-frame clones, not every one. This sample has 52,000 or so clones, with 88% found just once. This clonotype originated in a man aged 55 to 70 with active COVID-19. V usage is TRBV28 and J usage is TRBJ1-5; 7 nucleotides agree with TRBD1. Source material: peripheral blood. In DNA, the CDR3 is TGTGCCAGCAGTGTACAGGGGCCGCTTGATCAGCCCCAGCATTTT. Translation: CASSVQGPLDQPQHF. Based on the CDR3 plus reference TRBV28 and TRBJ1-5, the full variable domain is DVKVTQSSRYLVKRTGEKVFLECVQDMDHENMFWYRQDPGLGLRLIYFSYDVKMKEKGDIPEGYSVSREKKERFSLILESASTNQTSMYLCASSVQGPLDQPQHFGDGTRLSIL.